This entry is about one TCR beta chain. These data originate in a study of CD8 T cells in Susac syndrome. A quantity of about 0.45 to 1 ug RNA underwent reverse transcription using random hexamers. Amplification of TCR beta CDR3 used immunoSEQ multiplex PCR across 54 Vbeta and 13 Jbeta. TCRdb reprocessed the immunoSEQ multiplex PCR reads via MiXCR and lists one record per CDR3 protein. The profile shows 55,000 to 70,000 distinct CDR3 sequences, about 95% of them singletons. Negative isolation yielded CD4+ and CD8+ T cells, and FACS enriched TEMRA cells. Trimming took 3 bases from V and 6 from J, leaving 12 bases between them. Germline V gene sequence: CDR1 SEHNR, CDR2 FQNEAQ (reference sequence). This CDR3 region has 14 residues.

The material sequenced was CD8+ T cells from PBMCs. The clonotype comes from a human donor in good health. This chain joins TRBV7-9 and TRBJ2-1; D unresolved. The CDR3 is CASSLVRFFNEQFF. DNA for the CDR3: TGTGCCAGCAGCTTGGTCAGATTTTTCAATGAGCAGTTCTTC.